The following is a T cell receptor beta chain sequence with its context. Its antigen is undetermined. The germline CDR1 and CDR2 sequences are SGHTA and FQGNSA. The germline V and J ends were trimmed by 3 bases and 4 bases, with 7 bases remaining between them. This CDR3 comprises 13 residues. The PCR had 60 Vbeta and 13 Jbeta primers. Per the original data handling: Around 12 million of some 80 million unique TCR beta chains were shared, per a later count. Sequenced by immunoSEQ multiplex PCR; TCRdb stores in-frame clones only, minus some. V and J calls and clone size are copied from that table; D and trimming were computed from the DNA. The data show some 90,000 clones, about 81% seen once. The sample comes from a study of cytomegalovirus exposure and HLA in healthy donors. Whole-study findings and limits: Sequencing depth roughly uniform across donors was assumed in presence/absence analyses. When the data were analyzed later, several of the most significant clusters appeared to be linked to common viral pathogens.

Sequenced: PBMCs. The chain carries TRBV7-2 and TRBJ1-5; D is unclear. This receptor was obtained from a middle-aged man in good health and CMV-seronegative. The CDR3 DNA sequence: TGTGCCAGCAGCTTCGCCAGGAATCAGCCCCAGCATTTT. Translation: CASSFARNQPQHF.